These 29 T cell receptor beta chains were all obtained from the same sample, sequenced in a study of blood T cell repertoires in COVID-19. Libraries were prepared by immunoSEQ multiplex PCR; TCRdb keeps only in-frame clonotypes and omits some of them. The sample records around 290,000 clones, 75% to 95% being singletons. Sequenced material: PBMCs or T cells enriched from blood (not recorded which). All receptors derive from a woman in her twenties or thirties who had recovered from COVID-19.

The chain joins TRBV9 to TRBJ2-5; 8 bases are shared with TRBD1. The length of the CDR3 is 14 residues. The junction had 3 bases not matched to a gene; V was cut back by 0 bases and J by 5 bases. Germline assignment: CDR1 SGDLS and CDR2 YYNGEE. Here the CDR3 DNA reads TGTGCCAGCAGCGTAGGACAGGGGTGGGAGACCCAGTACTTC. As protein: CASSVGQGWETQYF. Full variable domain (rest looked up from reference TRBV9 and TRBJ2-5): DSGVTQTPKHLITATGQRVTLRCSPRSGDLSVYWYQQSLDQGLQFLIQYYNGEERAKGNILERFSAQQFPDLHSELNLSSLELGDSALYFCASSVGQGWETQYFGPGTRLLVL.

The V gene is TRBV7-2, the J gene TRBJ2-5; TRBD2 matches 16 bases. V shed 5 bases and J 6 bases; nucleotides not matched to a gene: 9. There are 17 residues in the CDR3. Per germline, CDR1 SGHTA and CDR2 FQGNSA. The CDR3 DNA reads TGTGCCAGCAGCCCCATGGCGGGACTAGCGGGAGGGAAGACCCAGTACTTC. This codes for CASSPMAGLAGGKTQYF.

The chain couples TRBV27 to TRBJ2-7; 7 nucleotides agree with TRBD2. This CDR3 has 13 amino acids. CDR1 is MNHEY, CDR2 SMNVEV, per germline (reference sequence). With 3 bases clipped from V and 5 bases from J, the junction kept 4 bases outside the gene matches. The CDR3 loop reads CASSFPGRDEQYF. Here the CDR3 DNA reads TGTGCCAGCAGTTTCCCAGGGAGGGACGAGCAGTACTTC.

This clone was observed a single time. This chain links TRBV6-6 with TRBJ2-1; 7 bases fit TRBD2. CDR1 and CDR2 (germline): MNHNY, SVGAGI (reference sequence). V shed 6 bases, J shed 4 bases, and the junction held 6 bases outside the gene matches. CDR3 length: 14 residues. CDR3 in amino acids: CASRPWREYNEQFF. CDR3 DNA: TGTGCCAGCAGGCCCTGGCGGGAGTACAATGAGCAGTTCTTC.

The chain joins TRBV2 to TRBJ2-7; TRBD1 aligns across 10 bases. The ends lost 1 base at V and 6 bases at J; junction bases unmatched: 6. Germline V CDR1 and CDR2: SNHLY, FYNNEI. The CDR3 loop spans 15 amino acids. CDR3 loop: CASSEGDRGSGEQYF. CDR3 nucleotide sequence: TGTGCCAGCAGTGAAGGGGACAGGGGTTCCGGCGAGCAGTACTTC.

This chain uses TRBV19 with TRBJ1-2; D is unresolved. Germline lookup yields CDR1 LNHDA and CDR2 SQIVND (reference sequence). Trimming took 5 bases from V and 7 from J, leaving 17 bases between them. The CDR3 has 14 residues. The CDR3 loop is CASSSSLYQVGYTF. The DNA of the CDR3 is TGTGCCAGTAGTTCCAGTCTTTACCAGGTTGGCTACACCTTC.

This chain links TRBV5-8 with TRBJ2-2; D call uncertain. This CDR3 spans 15 amino acids. V was clipped by 4 bases and J by 4 bases, with 14 bases between them. Germline CDR1 reads SGHTS; CDR2 reads YDEGEE. This chain's CDR3 is CASSGTALTTGELFF. The CDR3 DNA follows: TGTGCCAGCAGCGGAACAGCTTTAACCACCGGGGAGCTGTTTTTT.

The CDR3 DNA reads TGTGCCAGCAGCGTAGGTCCGTTTGGAAACACCATATATTTT. Its translation: CASSVGPFGNTIYF. The chain links TRBV9 to TRBJ1-3, with D uncertain. V dropped 0 bases and J dropped 3 bases, with 7 bases sitting between them. Germline CDR1 and CDR2: SGDLS and YYNGEE. The CDR3 runs 14 residues.

This CDR3 reads CASSSLLGVYNEQFF. CDR3 sequence (DNA): TGTGCCAGCAGCTCACTCCTAGGGGTTTACAATGAGCAGTTCTTC. The chain couples TRBV11-1 to TRBJ2-1, with a tentative D call TRBD1 (5 bases). The CDR3 covers 15 residues. Trimming shortened V by 4 bases and J by 4 bases, and 14 bases separated the two germline ends. The germline CDR1 and CDR2 sequences are SGHAT and FQDESV (reference sequence).

V is TRBV27 and J is TRBJ1-5; D might be TRBD1 (5 bases). Trimming removed 6 bases from V and 5 bases from J, with 14 bases in between. The germline CDR1 and CDR2 sequences are MNHEY and SMNVEV (reference sequence). This CDR3 is built from 14 residues. Here the CDR3 reads CASRPSGLYQPQHF. The CDR3 coding sequence is TGTGCCAGCAGACCCTCGGGACTTTATCAGCCCCAGCATTTT.

This clone has just one count. The V call is TRBV3-1 (or the pseudogene TRBV3-2), the J call TRBJ2-5; no definite D call. Trimming took 2 bases from V and 2 from J, leaving 12 bases between them. This CDR3 has 15 residues. The germline V gene encodes CDR1 LGHDT and CDR2 YNNKEL (reference sequence). The CDR3 coding sequence is TGTGCCAGCAGCCAATCCCGCGTCCAACAAGAGACCCAGTACTTC. Translating it yields CASSQSRVQQETQYF.

This chain uses TRBV30 with TRBJ2-1; 12 nucleotides align to TRBD2. The CDR3 has 17 amino acids. CDR1 and CDR2 from the germline V gene are GTSNPN and SVGIG (reference sequence). The junction had 9 bases not matched to a gene; V was cut back by 1 base and J by 5 bases. CDR3 coding DNA: TGTGCCTGGAGTGCGGGACTAGCGGGTATGGGGAACAATGAGCAGTTCTTC. It translates to CAWSAGLAGMGNNEQFF.

This clone is a singleton in its sample. V gene TRBV5-1 combines with J gene TRBJ2-7; tentative D call: TRBD2 (6 bases). The CDR3 is made up of 15 amino acids. Germline-derived CDR1 and CDR2 are SGHRS and YFSETQ. V gave up 4 bases and J gave up 2 bases, with 16 bases separating them. The CDR3 here is CASSAGGRVPYEQYF. In nucleotides, the CDR3 is TGCGCCAGCAGCGCCGGGGGTAGGGTTCCCTACGAGCAGTACTTC.

The CDR3 protein is CASRLERVGDGYTF. The CDR3 DNA sequence: TGTGCCAGCAGACTGGAAAGGGTAGGGGATGGCTACACCTTC. This rearrangement joins TRBV28 to TRBJ1-2; a possible D gene is TRBD1 (5 bases). Trimming took off 6 bases at V and 6 bases at J, with 17 bases between the two ends. CDR3 length: 14 amino acids. Germline V CDR1 and CDR2: MDHEN, SYDVKM.

The chain combines TRBV28 with TRBJ2-7, with TRBD1 identical over 7 bases. The germline gives CDR1 MDHEN, CDR2 SYDVKM. CDR3 size: 13 residues. Germline trimming cut 5 bases from V and 2 bases from J; bases unmatched to any gene: 3. CDR3 region: CASSRDRAYEQYF. The CDR3 DNA reads as TGTGCCAGCAGTCGGGACAGAGCCTACGAGCAGTACTTC.

V usage is TRBV6-1 and J usage is TRBJ1-6, with TRBD1 identical over 8 bases. The CDR3 is 16 amino acids. CDR1 and CDR2 from the germline V gene are MNHNS and SASEGT. J lost 6 bases, V lost 4 bases, and 8 bases had no gene match. As DNA, the CDR3 is TGTGCCAGCAGTGGGGGCCAGGGGGCGAGTAATTCACCCCTCCACTTT. This sequence encodes CASSGGQGASNSPLHF.

V usage is TRBV2 and J usage is TRBJ2-7; a weak D match, TRBD2 (6 bases). The CDR3 is made up of 13 amino acids. CDR1 and CDR2 (germline): SNHLY, FYNNEI. The V end was cut by 0 bases, the J end by 7 bases, with 10 bases between. DNA for the CDR3: TGTGCCAGCAGTGAAGCCGATGGGAGGGAGCAGTACTTC. Protein sequence: CASSEADGREQYF.

This chain links TRBV11-2 with TRBJ2-2, with 9 bases aligning to TRBD2. This CDR3 contains 16 residues. Germline CDR1 SGHAT, CDR2 FQNNGV. J lost 3 bases, V lost 3 bases, and 5 bases had no gene match. This CDR3 reads CASSFRASGDTGELFF. CDR3 coding DNA: TGTGCCAGCAGCTTTAGGGCTAGCGGGGACACCGGGGAGCTGTTTTTT.

This clone was observed a few times. This chain connects TRBV28 to TRBJ2-1, with D maybe TRBD1 (5 bases). V was trimmed by 3 bases and J by 0 bases, leaving 9 bases between them. The CDR3 sequence is 15 residues long. Germline V CDR1 and CDR2: MDHEN, SYDVKM. Here the CDR3 DNA reads TGTGCCAGCAGTTTCCAGGGATACTCCTACAATGAGCAGTTCTTC. This encodes CASSFQGYSYNEQFF.

This clone has a handful of counts. This sequence joins TRBV14 and TRBJ1-1; D remains unclear. This CDR3 is 15 amino acids long. Between the trimmed V and J ends, which lost 1 base and 3 bases, there was a span of 12 bases. CDR1 and CDR2 (germline): SGHDN, FVKESK. In DNA, the CDR3 is TGTGCCAGCAGCCAAGTAACCGGGGAGGACACTGAAGCTTTCTTT. As protein: CASSQVTGEDTEAFF.

V usage is TRBV7-2 and J usage is TRBJ2-1; 7 bases agree with TRBD2. Germline V gene data show CDR1 as SGHTA and CDR2 as FQGNSA. This CDR3 is built from 15 residues. V shed 0 bases and J 5 bases; nucleotides not matched to a gene: 4. The CDR3 loop is CASSLAGGGNNEQFF. The CDR3 bases are TGTGCCAGCAGCTTAGCGGGGGGAGGGAACAATGAGCAGTTCTTC.

This chain connects TRBV7-2 to TRBJ2-1, with 7 bases fitting TRBD2. J lost 4 bases, V lost 1 base, and 10 bases had no gene match. Per the germline V gene, CDR1 is SGHTA and CDR2 is FQGNSA. The CDR3 consists of 17 residues. Here the CDR3 reads CASSLEVGLAEYNEQFF. For the CDR3, the DNA is TGTGCCAGCAGCTTAGAAGTAGGGCTAGCGGAATACAATGAGCAGTTCTTC.

The chain carries TRBV28 and TRBJ2-5; 8 bases match TRBD2. Germline V lookup: CDR1 MDHEN, CDR2 SYDVKM. The CDR3 has 15 amino acids. Trimming cost V 4 bases and J 4 bases; bases outside gene matches: 8. The CDR3, as DNA: TGTGCCAGCAGTTCCTCCGGGGGGGTAGGAGAGACCCAGTACTTC. Its protein product is CASSSSGGVGETQYF.

This clone was picked up one time. This chain uses TRBV4-3 with TRBJ2-5; TRBD1 matches 10 bases. The CDR3 totals 15 residues. V lost 3 bases and J lost 1; bases outside the gene matches: 2. The germline V gene has CDR1 LGHNA and CDR2 YSLEER. In nucleotides, the CDR3 is TGCGCCAGCAGCCAGGGACAGGGGTCCCAAGAGACCCAGTACTTC. This gives the protein CASSQGQGSQETQYF.

This clone occurred a few times. The chain employs TRBV24-1 and TRBJ2-1, with 7 bases identical to TRBD1. CDR3 size: 15 residues. V lost 6 bases to trimming and J lost 1 base; unmatched junction nucleotides: 5. Germline V gene data show CDR1 as KGHDR and CDR2 as SFDVKD. The CDR3 nucleotides read TGTGCCACCAGTCAGACAGGGAATTCCTACAATGAGCAGTTCTTC. Its translation: CATSQTGNSYNEQFF.

This clone was seen only a few times. Other nucleotide sequences from this sample produce the same CDR3. The V call is TRBV28, the J call TRBJ2-7; 9 positions match TRBD1. The junction had 5 bases not matched to a gene; V was cut back by 4 bases and J by 1 base. The germline gives CDR1 MDHEN, CDR2 SYDVKM. The CDR3 consists of 15 residues. CDR3 sequence reads: CASSSPGQGSYEQYF. As DNA, the CDR3 is TGTGCCAGCAGTTCACCGGGACAGGGTTCCTACGAGCAGTACTTC. Full variable domain (remainder filled in from reference TRBV28 and TRBJ2-7): DVKVTQSSRYLVKRTGEKVFLECVQDMDHENMFWYRQDPGLGLRLIYFSYDVKMKEKGDIPEGYSVSREKKERFSLILESASTNQTSMYLCASSSPGQGSYEQYFGPGTRLTVT.

On this clone itself: This sample also contains other DNA sequences that code for the same CDR3. The rearrangement uses TRBV27 and TRBJ2-1; TRBD1 matches 9 bases. Germline loops: CDR1 MNHEY, CDR2 SMNVEV (reference sequence). Germline trimming cut 4 bases from V and 4 bases from J; bases unmatched to any gene: 2. The CDR3 runs 14 residues. Written as DNA, the CDR3 is TGTGCCAGCAGTTCGGGACAGGGTTACAATGAGCAGTTCTTC. Translation gives CASSSGQGYNEQFF.

The chain carries TRBV5-1 and TRBJ2-1; 8 bases line up with TRBD2. This CDR3 comprises 16 residues. The ends lost 4 bases at V and 0 bases at J; junction bases unmatched: 6. The V gene's germline CDR1 is SGHRS and CDR2 YFSETQ. CDR3 coding DNA: TGCGCCAGCAGCGCGGCGGGAGGAGCCTCCTACAATGAGCAGTTCTTC. This codes for CASSAAGGASYNEQFF.

The CDR3 loop is CASWSGSYNEQFF. The CDR3, as DNA: TGTGCCAGCTGGTCAGGGTCGTACAATGAGCAGTTCTTC. The chain uses TRBV28 and TRBJ2-1, with D possibly being TRBD1 (5 bases). V was trimmed by 8 bases and J by 4 bases, leaving 12 bases between them. The CDR3 spans 13 residues. Germline-derived CDR1 and CDR2 are MDHEN and SYDVKM.